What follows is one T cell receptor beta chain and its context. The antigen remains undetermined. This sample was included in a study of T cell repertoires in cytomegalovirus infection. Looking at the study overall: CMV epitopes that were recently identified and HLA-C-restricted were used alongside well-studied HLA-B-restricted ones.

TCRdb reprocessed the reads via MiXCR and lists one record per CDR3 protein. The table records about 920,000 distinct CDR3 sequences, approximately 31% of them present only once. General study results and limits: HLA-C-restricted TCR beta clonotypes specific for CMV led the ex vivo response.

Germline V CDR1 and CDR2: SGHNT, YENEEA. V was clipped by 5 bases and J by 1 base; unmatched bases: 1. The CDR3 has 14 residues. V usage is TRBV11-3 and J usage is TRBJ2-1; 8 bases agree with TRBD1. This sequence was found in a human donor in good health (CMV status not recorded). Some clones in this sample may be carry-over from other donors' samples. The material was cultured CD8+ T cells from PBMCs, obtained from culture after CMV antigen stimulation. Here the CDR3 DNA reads TGTGCCAGCAGCGGACAGGGTTCCTACAATGAGCAGTTCTTC. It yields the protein CASSGQGSYNEQFF.